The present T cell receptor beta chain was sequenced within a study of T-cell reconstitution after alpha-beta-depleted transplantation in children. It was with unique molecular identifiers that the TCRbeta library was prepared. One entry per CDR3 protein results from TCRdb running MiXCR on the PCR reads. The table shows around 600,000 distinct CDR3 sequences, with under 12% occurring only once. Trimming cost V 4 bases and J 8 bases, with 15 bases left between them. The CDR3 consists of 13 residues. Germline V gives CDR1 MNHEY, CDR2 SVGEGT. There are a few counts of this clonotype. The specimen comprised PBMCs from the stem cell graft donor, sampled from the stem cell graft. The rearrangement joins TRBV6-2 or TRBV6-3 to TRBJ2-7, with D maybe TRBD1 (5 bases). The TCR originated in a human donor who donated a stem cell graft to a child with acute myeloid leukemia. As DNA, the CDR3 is TGTGCCAGCAGTTCAGGGATCCAGTCTCAGCAGTACTTC. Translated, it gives CASSSGIQSQQYF.